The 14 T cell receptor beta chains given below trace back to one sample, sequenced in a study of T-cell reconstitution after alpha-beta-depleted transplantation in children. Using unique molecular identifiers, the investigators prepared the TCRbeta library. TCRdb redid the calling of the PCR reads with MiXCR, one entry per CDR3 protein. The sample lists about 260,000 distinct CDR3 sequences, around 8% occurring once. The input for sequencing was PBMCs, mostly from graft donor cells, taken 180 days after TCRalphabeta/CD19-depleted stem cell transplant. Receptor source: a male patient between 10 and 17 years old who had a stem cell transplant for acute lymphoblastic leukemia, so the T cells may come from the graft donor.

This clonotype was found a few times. CDR3 loop: CASSLGGGRANNEQFF. In DNA form, the CDR3 reads TGTGCCAGCAGCTTAGGAGGCGGGAGGGCCAACAATGAGCAGTTCTTC. The chain carries TRBV7-9 and TRBJ2-1; TRBD2 aligns across 9 bases. The CDR3 consists of 16 residues. Germline V gene data show CDR1 as SEHNR and CDR2 as FQNEAQ (reference sequence). J gave up 5 bases and V 1 base, and 6 bases lay outside the gene matches.

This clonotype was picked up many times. In DNA, the CDR3 is TGTGCCATCAGTGCGATGGCAGGGAAGGATCAGCCCCAGCATTTT. It encodes CAISAMAGKDQPQHF. The rearrangement joins TRBV10-3 to TRBJ1-5, with TRBD1 as a possible D gene (5 bases). The CDR3 runs 15 residues. With 4 bases removed from V and 5 bases from J, the gap between germline ends came to 15 bases. Germline loops: CDR1 ENHRY, CDR2 SYGVKD.

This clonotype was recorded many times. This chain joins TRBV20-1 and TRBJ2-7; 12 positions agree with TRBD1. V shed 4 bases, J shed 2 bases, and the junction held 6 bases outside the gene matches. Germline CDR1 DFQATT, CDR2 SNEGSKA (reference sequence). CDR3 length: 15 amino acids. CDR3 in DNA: TGCAGTGCTACGCGGGACAGGGGGCTTACCTACGAGCAGTACTTC. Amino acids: CSATRDRGLTYEQYF.

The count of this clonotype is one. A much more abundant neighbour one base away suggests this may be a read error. The CDR3 protein is CAISSLGTSGPYEQYF. CDR3 DNA sequence: TGTGCCATCAGTTCGCTTGGTACTAGCGGACCCTACGAGCAGTACTTC. The V gene is TRBV5-6, the J gene TRBJ2-7, with 8 nucleotides matching TRBD2. The junction had 16 bases not matched to a gene; V was cut back by 9 bases and J by 2 bases. From germline, CDR1 is SGHDT and CDR2 YYEEEE. CDR3 length: 16 amino acids.

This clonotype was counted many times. CDR3 loop: CASSPGPGGSYEQYF. The DNA for the CDR3 is TGTGCCAGCAGCCCCGGTCCAGGGGGATCCTACGAGCAGTACTTC. This sequence joins TRBV13 and TRBJ2-7; TRBD1 aligns across 7 bases. Trimming removed 5 bases from V and 1 base from J; junction bases left unmatched: 8. The CDR3 consists of 15 residues. Per germline, CDR1 PRHDT and CDR2 FYEKMQ (reference sequence).

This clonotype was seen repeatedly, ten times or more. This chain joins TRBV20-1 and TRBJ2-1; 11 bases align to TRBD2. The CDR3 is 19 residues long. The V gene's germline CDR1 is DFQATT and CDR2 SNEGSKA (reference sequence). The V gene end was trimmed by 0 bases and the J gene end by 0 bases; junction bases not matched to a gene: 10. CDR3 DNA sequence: TGCAGTGCTAGAGATCGCCTAGCGGGGGGCCTTAGCTCCTACAATGAGCAGTTCTTC. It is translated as CSARDRLAGGLSSYNEQFF.

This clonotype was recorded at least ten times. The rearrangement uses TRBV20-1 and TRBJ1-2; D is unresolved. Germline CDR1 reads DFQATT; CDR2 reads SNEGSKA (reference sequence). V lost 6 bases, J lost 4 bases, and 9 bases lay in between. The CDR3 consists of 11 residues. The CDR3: CSARLIYGYTF. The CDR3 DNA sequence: TGCAGTGCCCGTTTGATCTATGGCTACACCTTC.

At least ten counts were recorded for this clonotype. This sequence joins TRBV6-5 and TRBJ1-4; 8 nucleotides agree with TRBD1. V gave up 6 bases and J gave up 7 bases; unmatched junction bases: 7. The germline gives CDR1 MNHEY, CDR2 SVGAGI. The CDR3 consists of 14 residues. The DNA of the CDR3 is TGTGCCAGCAGGGGAACAGGGGGAGGTGAAAAACTGTTTTTT. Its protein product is CASRGTGGGEKLFF.

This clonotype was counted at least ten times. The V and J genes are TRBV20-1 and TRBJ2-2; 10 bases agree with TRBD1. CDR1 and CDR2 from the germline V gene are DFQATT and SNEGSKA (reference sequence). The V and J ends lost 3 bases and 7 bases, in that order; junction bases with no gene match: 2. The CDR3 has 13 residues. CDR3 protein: CSASGTGDGELFF. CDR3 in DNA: TGCAGTGCTAGTGGGACAGGGGACGGGGAGCTGTTTTTT.

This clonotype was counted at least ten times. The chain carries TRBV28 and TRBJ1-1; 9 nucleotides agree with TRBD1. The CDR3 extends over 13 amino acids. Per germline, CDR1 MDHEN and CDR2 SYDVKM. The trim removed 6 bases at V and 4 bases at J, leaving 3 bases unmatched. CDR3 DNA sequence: TGTGCCAGCAGGCTACAGGGGGCCACTGAAGCTTTCTTT. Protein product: CASRLQGATEAFF.

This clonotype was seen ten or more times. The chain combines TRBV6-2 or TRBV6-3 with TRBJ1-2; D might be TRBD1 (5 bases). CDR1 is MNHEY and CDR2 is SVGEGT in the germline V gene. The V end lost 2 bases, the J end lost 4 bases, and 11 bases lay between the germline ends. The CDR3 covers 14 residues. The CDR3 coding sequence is TGTGCCAGCAGTTACACGGGACCCCTCTATGGCTACACCTTC. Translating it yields CASSYTGPLYGYTF.

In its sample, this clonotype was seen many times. As DNA, the CDR3 is TGCAGTGCTTTCAGGGGGACCGGGGAGCTGTTTTTT. Encoded protein: CSAFRGTGELFF. V usage is TRBV20-1 and J usage is TRBJ2-2; 7 nucleotides align to TRBD1. V lost 5 bases to trimming and J lost 5 bases; unmatched junction nucleotides: 2. This CDR3 spans 12 amino acids. Germline V gives CDR1 DFQATT, CDR2 SNEGSKA (reference sequence).

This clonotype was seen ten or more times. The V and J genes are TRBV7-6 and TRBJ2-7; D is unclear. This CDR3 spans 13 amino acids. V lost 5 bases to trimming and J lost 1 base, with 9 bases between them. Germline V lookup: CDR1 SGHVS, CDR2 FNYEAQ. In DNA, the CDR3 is TGTGCCAGCAGCCCCAGTAGTTCCTACGAGCAGTACTTC. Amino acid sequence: CASSPSSSYEQYF.

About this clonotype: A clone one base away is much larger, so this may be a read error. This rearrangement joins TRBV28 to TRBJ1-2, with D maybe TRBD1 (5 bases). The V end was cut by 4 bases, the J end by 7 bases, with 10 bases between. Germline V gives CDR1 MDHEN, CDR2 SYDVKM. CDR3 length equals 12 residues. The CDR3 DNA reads TGTGCCAGCAGTTCATATGGGGCTGGCTACACCTTC. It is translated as CASSSYGAGYTF.